Sequencing of this T cell receptor beta chain was carried out in a study of Ad26.COV2.S vaccination and SARS-CoV-2 variants. Study overall: Administration of Ad26.COV2.S was intramuscular, either once or twice 56 days apart.

Indicated treatment: around 19 received Ad26.COV2.S at low or high dose, single or two shots; 5 received placebo; per-sample allocation not given. At day 63 after the first vaccine or placebo injection, samples were drawn. The vaccine antigen was prefusion-stabilized Wuhan SARS-CoV-2 spike. In the case of this clone: Its specificity is unknown.

Study-level findings and limits: Similar non-spike TCR breadth was observed in recipients of vaccine and of placebo.

Data came from immunoSEQ multiplex PCR; TCRdb stores just in-frame clones and leaves some out. The sample includes about 350,000 clones, about 88% of them seen just once. The sequencing here drew on peripheral blood, taken in a trial of Ad26.COV2.S vaccine versus placebo. The receptor comes from a person between 18 and 65 years old who received the Ad26.COV2.S COVID-19 vaccine or a placebo.

The CDR3 region is CAWAPGAGVDTIYF. The CDR3 coding sequence is TGTGCCTGGGCCCCGGGGGCCGGGGTAGACACCATATATTTT. This chain uses TRBV30 with TRBJ1-3, with TRBD1 as a possible D gene (6 bases). CDR3 length: 14 residues. The germline V and J ends were trimmed by 5 bases and 8 bases, with 19 bases remaining between them. Germline CDR1 GTSNPN, CDR2 SVGIG (reference sequence).